Below, 8 T cell receptor beta chains from the same sample are listed, as sequenced in a study of blood T cell repertoires in COVID-19. Sequencing was performed with immunoSEQ multiplex PCR; in TCRdb, only in-frame clones are kept and a portion is missing. The profile covers 220,000 or so clones, with nearly 90% appearing a single time and about 14% taken by the ten largest. Sequenced sample: PBMCs or T cells enriched from blood (not recorded which). The receptors were gathered from a young man who had been exposed to COVID-19.

Concerning this clone: Relative to the germline gene, one junction end is altered; a read error may explain this. The J gene is TRBJ2-7, the V gene TRBV5-4; maybe TRBD1 (6 bases). CDR1 is SGHNT, CDR2 YYREEE, per germline (reference sequence). The CDR3 covers 15 residues. As DNA, the CDR3 is TGTGCCAGCAGCGATTCCGGGACAAGGGCCCGGGCGTTGAACTTC. Its protein is CASSDSGTRARALNF.

The chain links TRBV27 to TRBJ2-1; 7 bases fit TRBD2. V lost 0 bases to trimming and J lost 2 bases; unmatched junction nucleotides: 1. Germline-derived CDR1 and CDR2 are MNHEY and SMNVEV (reference sequence). The CDR3 length is 15 residues. This chain's CDR3 is CASSLSSGTYNEQFF. CDR3 in DNA: TGTGCCAGCAGTTTATCCAGCGGGACCTACAATGAGCAGTTCTTC.

This chain uses TRBV25-1 with TRBJ1-1; D call uncertain. Germline lookup yields CDR1 MGHDK and CDR2 SYGVNS. This CDR3 spans 11 amino acids. With 5 bases removed from V and 6 bases from J, the gap between germline ends came to 7 bases. The chain's CDR3 is CASSKLSEAFF. Written as DNA, the CDR3 is TGTGCCAGCAGTAAACTTTCTGAAGCTTTCTTT.

The V call is TRBV19, the J call TRBJ1-1, with D maybe TRBD1 (5 bases). The CDR3 sequence is 14 residues long. The V gene lost 3 bases and the J gene lost 2 bases, with 10 bases spanning the gap. Germline assignment: CDR1 LNHDA and CDR2 SQIVND (reference sequence). The CDR3, as DNA: TGTGCCAGTAGTATTGGGGGGGTCAACACTGAAGCTTTCTTT. It is translated as CASSIGGVNTEAFF.

V is TRBV15 and J is TRBJ2-1; D unclear. Germline V CDR1 and CDR2: LNHNV, YYDKDF (reference sequence). The CDR3 runs 13 residues. The V gene lost 0 bases and the J gene lost 8 bases, with 8 bases spanning the gap. Written as DNA, the CDR3 is TGTGCCACCAGCAGAGATTTCCTCGATGAGCAGTTCTTC. Protein: CATSRDFLDEQFF.

The chain uses TRBV6-5 and TRBJ1-4; D might be TRBD1 (6 bases). CDR3 length: 15 residues. V lost 5 bases to trimming and J lost 8 bases, with 18 bases between them. CDR1 is MNHEY and CDR2 is SVGAGI in the germline V gene. The CDR3 nucleotides are TGTGCCAGCAGTCCAGGGGAAGTGGGATGGGAAAAACTGTTTTTT. Protein: CASSPGEVGWEKLFF.

The chain links TRBV4-1 to TRBJ1-5, with D possibly matching TRBD1 (6 bases). From germline, CDR1 is MGHRA and CDR2 YSYEKL. The CDR3 length is 15 residues. Deletions cut 0 bases from V and 1 base from J, with 7 bases between. The CDR3 sequence is CASSQEDRSNQPQHF. The CDR3 DNA follows: TGCGCCAGCAGCCAAGAGGACAGAAGCAATCAGCCCCAGCATTTT.

CDR3 region: CASSKSWLQGELFF. CDR3 coding DNA: TGTGCCAGCAGCAAGAGCTGGCTCCAGGGGGAACTGTTTTTT. The chain couples TRBV21-1 to TRBJ1-4; the table calls TRBD1, which could not be checked here. TRBV21-1 is a pseudogene segment. The CDR3 runs 14 residues.